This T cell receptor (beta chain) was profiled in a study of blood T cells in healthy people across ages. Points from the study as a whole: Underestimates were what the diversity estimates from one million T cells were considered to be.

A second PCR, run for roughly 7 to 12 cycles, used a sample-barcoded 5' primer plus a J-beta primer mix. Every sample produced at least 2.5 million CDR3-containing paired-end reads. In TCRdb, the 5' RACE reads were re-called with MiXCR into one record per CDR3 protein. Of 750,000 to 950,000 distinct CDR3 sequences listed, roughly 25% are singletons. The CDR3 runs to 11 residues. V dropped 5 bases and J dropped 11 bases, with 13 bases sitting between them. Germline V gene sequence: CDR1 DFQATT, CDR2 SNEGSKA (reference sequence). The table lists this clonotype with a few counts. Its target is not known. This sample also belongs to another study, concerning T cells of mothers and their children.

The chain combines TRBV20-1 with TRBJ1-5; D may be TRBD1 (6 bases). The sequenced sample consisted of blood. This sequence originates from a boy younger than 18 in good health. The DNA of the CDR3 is TGCAGTGCTGGGGTACAGGGTACCCAGCATTTT. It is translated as CSAGVQGTQHF.